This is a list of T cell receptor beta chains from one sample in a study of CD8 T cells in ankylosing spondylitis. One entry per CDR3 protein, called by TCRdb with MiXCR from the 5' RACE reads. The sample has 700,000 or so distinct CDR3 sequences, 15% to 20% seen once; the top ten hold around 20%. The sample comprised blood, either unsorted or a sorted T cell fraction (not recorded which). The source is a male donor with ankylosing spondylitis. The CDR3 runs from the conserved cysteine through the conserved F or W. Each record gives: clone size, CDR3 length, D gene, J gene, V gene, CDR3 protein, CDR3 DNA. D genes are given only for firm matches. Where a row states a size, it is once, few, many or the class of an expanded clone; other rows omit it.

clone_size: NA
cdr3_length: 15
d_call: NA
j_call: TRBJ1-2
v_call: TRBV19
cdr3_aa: CASSIFDRMNYGYTF
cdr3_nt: TGTGCCAGTAGTATCTTCGACAGGATGAACTATGGCTACACCTTC

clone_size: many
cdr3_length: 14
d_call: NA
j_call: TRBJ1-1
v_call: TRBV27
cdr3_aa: CASSSLQGQRLAFF
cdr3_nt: TGTGCCAGCAGTTCCCTCCAGGGCCAGCGGCTGGCTTTCTTT

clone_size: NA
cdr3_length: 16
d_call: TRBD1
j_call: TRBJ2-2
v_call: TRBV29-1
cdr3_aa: CSVELGTGANTGELFF
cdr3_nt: TGCAGCGTTGAACTTGGGACAGGAGCGAACACCGGGGAGCTGTTTTTT

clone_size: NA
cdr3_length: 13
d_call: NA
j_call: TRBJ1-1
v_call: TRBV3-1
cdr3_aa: CASSPPRETEAFF
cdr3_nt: TGTGCCAGCAGCCCCCCCCGTGAGACTGAAGCTTTCTTT

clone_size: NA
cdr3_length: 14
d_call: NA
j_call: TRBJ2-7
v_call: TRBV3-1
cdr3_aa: CASSQVQGPYEQYF
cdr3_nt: TGTGCCAGCAGCCAAGTACAGGGCCCCTACGAGCAGTACTTC

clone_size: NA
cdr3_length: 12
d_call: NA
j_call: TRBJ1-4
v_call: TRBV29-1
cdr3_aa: CSVEAGQEKLFF
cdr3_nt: TGCAGCGTTGAGGCCGGACAGGAAAAACTGTTTTTT

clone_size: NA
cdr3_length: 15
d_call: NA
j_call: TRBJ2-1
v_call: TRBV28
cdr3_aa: CASSQTGTAENEQFF
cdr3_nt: TGTGCCAGCAGTCAGACCGGGACGGCCGAAAATGAGCAGTTCTTC

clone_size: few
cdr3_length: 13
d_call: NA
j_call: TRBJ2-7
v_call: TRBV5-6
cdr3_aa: CASSMDMGYEQYF
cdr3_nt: TGTGCCAGCAGCATGGACATGGGCTACGAGCAGTACTTC

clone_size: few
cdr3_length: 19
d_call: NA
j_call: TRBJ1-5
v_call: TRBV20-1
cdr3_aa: CSAAGRWWGSRFGNQPQHF
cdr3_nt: TGCAGTGCTGCCGGACGTTGGTGGGGGTCGCGTTTTGGCAATCAGCCCCAGCATTTT

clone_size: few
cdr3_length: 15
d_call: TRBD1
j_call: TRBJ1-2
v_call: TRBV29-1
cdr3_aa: CSVRGQRKDNYGYTF
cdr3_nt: TGCAGCGTTCGGGGACAGCGAAAAGACAACTATGGCTACACCTTC

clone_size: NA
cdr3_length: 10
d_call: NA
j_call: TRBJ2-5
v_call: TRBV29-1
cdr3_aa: CSVGRMTQYF
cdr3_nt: TGCAGCGTTGGTCGGATGACCCAGTACTTC

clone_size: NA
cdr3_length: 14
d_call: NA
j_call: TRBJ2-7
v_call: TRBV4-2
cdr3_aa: CASSQEWTGGEQYF
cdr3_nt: TGTGCCAGCAGCCAAGAGTGGACGGGCGGGGAGCAGTACTTC

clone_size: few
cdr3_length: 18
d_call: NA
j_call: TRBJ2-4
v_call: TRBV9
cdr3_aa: CASSVGQGSDLAKNIQYF
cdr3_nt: TGTGCCAGCAGCGTAGGCCAGGGGTCGGATCTAGCCAAAAACATTCAGTACTTC

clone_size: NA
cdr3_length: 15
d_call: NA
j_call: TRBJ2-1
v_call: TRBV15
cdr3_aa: CATSAEGESYNEQFF
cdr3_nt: TGTGCCACCAGCGCAGAGGGGGAATCCTACAATGAGCAGTTCTTC

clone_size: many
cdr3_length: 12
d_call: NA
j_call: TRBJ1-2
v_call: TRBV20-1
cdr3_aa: CSALQGDYGYTF
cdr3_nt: TGCAGTGCCCTACAAGGGGACTATGGCTACACCTTC

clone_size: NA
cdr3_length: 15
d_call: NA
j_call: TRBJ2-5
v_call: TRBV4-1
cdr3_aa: CASSLRGTPKETQYF
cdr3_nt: TGCGCCAGCAGCCTTCGTGGGACTCCCAAAGAGACCCAGTACTTC

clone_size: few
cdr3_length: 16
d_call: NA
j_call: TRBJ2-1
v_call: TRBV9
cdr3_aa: CASSVGGGTTYNEQFF
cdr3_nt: TGTGCCAGCAGCGTAGGAGGTGGGACAACATACAATGAGCAGTTCTTC

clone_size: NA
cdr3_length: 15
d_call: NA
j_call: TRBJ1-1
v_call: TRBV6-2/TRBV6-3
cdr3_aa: CASRKLGGENTEAFF
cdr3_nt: TGTGCCAGCAGAAAGTTGGGGGGCGAGAACACTGAAGCTTTCTTT

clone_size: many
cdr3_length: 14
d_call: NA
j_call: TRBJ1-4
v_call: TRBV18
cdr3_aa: CASSLQTGNEKLFF
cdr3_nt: TGTGCCAGCTCACTACAGACAGGAAATGAAAAACTGTTTTTT

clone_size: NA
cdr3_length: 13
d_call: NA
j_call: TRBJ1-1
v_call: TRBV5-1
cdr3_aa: CASSLEGGPEAFF
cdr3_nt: TGCGCCAGCAGCTTGGAAGGAGGGCCTGAAGCTTTCTTT

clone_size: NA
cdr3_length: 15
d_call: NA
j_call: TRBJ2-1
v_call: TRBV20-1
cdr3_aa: CSARLPSSLYNEQFF
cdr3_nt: TGCAGTGCTCGGCTCCCTAGCTCCCTTTACAATGAGCAGTTCTTC

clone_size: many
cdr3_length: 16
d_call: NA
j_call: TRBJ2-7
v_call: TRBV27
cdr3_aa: CASSPQYGTLVYEQYF
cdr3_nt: TGTGCCAGCAGTCCTCAATATGGGACTCTAGTATACGAGCAGTACTTC

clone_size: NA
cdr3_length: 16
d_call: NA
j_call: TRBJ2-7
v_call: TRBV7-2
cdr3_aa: CASSRPPGGAPYEQYF
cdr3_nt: TGTGCCAGCAGCCGGCCCCCTGGGGGCGCTCCCTACGAGCAGTACTTC

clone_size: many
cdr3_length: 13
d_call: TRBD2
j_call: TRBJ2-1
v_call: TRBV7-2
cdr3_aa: CASSPGGGGMRFF
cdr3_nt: TGTGCCAGCAGCCCGGGGGGGGGAGGAATGAGGTTCTTC

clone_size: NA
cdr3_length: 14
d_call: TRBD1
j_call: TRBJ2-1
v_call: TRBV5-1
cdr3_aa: CASCRDRNYNEQFF
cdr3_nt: TGCGCCAGCTGCCGGGACAGGAATTACAATGAGCAGTTCTTC

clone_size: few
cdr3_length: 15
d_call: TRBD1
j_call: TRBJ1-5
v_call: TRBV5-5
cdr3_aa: CASSEGQGATQPQHF
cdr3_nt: TGTGCCAGCAGCGAGGGACAGGGGGCCACTCAGCCCCAGCATTTT

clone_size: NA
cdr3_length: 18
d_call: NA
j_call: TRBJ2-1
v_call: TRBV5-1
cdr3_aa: CASSFSPGGRASGDEQFF
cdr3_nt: TGCGCCAGCAGCTTCTCACCCGGCGGGCGGGCCAGTGGGGATGAGCAGTTCTTC

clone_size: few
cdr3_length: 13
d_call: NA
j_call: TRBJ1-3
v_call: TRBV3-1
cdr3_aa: CASSEGAGNTIYF
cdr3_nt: TGTGCCAGCAGCGAGGGAGCTGGAAACACCATATATTTT

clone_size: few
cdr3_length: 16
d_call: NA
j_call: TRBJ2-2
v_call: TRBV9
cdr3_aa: CASSANPSGRGRELFF
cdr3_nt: TGTGCCAGCAGCGCTAACCCCTCGGGCCGGGGCCGGGAGCTGTTTTTT

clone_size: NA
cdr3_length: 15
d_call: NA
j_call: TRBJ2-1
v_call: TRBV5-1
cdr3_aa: CASSFEGRVGNEQFF
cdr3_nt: TGCGCCAGCAGCTTCGAAGGCCGGGTTGGCAATGAGCAGTTCTTC

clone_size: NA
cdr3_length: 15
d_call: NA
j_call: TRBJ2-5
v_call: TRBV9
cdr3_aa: CASSPSLERRETQYF
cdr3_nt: TGTGCCAGCAGCCCCTCGTTGGAGAGGAGAGAGACCCAGTACTTC

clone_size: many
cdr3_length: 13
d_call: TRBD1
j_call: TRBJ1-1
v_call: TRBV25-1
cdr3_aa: CASSRTGVAEAFF
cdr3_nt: TGTGCCAGCAGTAGGACAGGGGTGGCTGAAGCTTTCTTT

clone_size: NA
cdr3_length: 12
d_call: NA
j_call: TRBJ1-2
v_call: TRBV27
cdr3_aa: CASRTPPYGYTF
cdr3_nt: TGTGCCAGCAGGACACCTCCCTATGGCTACACCTTC

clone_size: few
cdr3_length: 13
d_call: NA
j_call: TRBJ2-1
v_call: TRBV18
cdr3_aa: CASSPRWDNEQFF
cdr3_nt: TGTGCCAGCTCACCCAGATGGGACAATGAGCAGTTCTTC

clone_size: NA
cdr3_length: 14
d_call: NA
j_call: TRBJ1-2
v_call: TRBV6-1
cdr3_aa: CASSPGQRFYGYTF
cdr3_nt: TGTGCCAGCAGTCCGGGGCAGCGATTCTATGGCTACACCTTC

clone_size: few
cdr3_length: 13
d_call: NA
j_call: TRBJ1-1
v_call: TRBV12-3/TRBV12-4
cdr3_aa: CASSLFGQPEAFF
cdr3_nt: TGTGCCAGCAGTTTATTTGGCCAGCCTGAAGCTTTCTTT

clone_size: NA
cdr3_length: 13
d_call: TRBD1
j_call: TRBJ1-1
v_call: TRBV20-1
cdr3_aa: CSASPTGLTEAFF
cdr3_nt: TGCAGTGCTAGTCCGACAGGGCTAACTGAAGCTTTCTTT

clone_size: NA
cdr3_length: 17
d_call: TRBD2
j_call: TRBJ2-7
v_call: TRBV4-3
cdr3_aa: CASSQAFTGTSTGEQYF
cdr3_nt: TGCGCCAGCAGCCAAGCCTTCACCGGGACTAGCACTGGCGAGCAGTACTTC

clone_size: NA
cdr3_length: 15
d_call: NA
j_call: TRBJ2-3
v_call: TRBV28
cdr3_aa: CASSLGGVRTDTQYF
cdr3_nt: TGTGCCAGCAGTTTAGGAGGAGTCCGCACAGATACGCAGTATTTT

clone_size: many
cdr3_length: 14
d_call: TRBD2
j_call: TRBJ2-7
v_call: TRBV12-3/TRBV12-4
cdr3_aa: CASSLSGGAYEQYF
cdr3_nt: TGTGCCAGCAGTTTATCGGGGGGGGCCTACGAGCAGTACTTC

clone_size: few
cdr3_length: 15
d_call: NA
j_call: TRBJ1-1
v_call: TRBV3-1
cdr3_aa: CASSRATGAATEAFF
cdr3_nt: TGTGCCAGCAGCCGGGCGACGGGGGCTGCCACTGAAGCTTTCTTT

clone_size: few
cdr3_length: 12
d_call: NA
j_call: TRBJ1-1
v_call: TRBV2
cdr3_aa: CASNRAEGEAFF
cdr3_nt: TGTGCCAGCAACAGGGCAGAGGGTGAAGCTTTCTTT

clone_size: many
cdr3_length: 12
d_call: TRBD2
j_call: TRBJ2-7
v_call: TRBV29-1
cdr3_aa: CSVEWREGEQYF
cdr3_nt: TGCAGCGTTGAGTGGCGGGAGGGGGAGCAGTACTTC

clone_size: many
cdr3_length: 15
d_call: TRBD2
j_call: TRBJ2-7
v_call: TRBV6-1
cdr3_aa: CASSLLAGGSYEQYF
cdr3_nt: TGTGCCAGCAGCCTTTTAGCGGGAGGGTCCTACGAGCAGTACTTC

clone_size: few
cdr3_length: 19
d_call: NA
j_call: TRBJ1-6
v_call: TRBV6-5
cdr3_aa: CASSYSTGGASSYNSPLHF
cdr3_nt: TGTGCCAGCAGTTACTCGACGGGAGGGGCTAGCTCCTATAATTCACCCCTCCACTTT

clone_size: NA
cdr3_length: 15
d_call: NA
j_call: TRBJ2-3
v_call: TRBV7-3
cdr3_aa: CASTLNGHLTDTQYF
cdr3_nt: TGTGCCAGCACCCTGAATGGACACCTCACAGATACGCAGTATTTT

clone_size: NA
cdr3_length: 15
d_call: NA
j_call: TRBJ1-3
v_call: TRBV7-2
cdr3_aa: CASSFSMAGGNTIYF
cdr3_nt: TGTGCCAGCAGCTTCTCGATGGCGGGTGGAAACACCATATATTTT

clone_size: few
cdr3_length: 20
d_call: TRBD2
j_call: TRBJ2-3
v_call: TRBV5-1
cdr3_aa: CASSLMQGTSGGDTKGTQYF
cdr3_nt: TGCGCCAGCAGCTTGATGCAGGGGACTAGCGGGGGAGACACGAAGGGTACGCAGTATTTT

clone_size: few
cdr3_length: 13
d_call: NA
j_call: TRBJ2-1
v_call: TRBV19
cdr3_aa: CASSMTGGGEQFF
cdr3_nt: TGTGCCAGTAGTATGACAGGAGGGGGTGAGCAGTTCTTC

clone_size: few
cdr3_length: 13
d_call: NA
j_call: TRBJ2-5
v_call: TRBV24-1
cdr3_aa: CATRPDCGQTQYF
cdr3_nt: TGTGCCACCCGGCCCGATTGTGGTCAGACCCAGTACTTC